This TCR beta chain was sequenced for a study of blood T cell repertoires in COVID-19 (dated by TCRdb to about 2020). Regarding the research as a whole: Samples covering the acute and convalescent phases of COVID-19 were provided by collaborators in the United States, Italy and Spain. The material from the prospective study consisted of cDNA or gDNA derived from T cells, B-cell-depleted T cells, or PBMCs. Subjects who had been exposed to COVID-19, were actively infected with it, or had recovered from it provided the deeply sampled blood TCRbeta repertoires that made up the dataset. A freely available public database, intended as a resource for researchers studying the immune response to SARS-CoV-2, is where the repertoires were released. The samples were drawn from the first 160 participants of the ongoing ImmuneRACE study and from 950 to 1,500 subjects provided by 6 global collaborators. The sample metadata nearly always contained a de-identified subject ID, COVID-19 status, age in years and sex. Where available, HLA class I and class II types were taken from metadata supplied by the sample provider and were not determined by assay-based typing. The research as a whole found: The quantity of clinical and demographic metadata differed by source and by participant and was supplied without curation.

TCRbeta CDR3 regions were amplified from genomic DNA using the immunoSEQ Assay, a bias-controlled multiplex PCR. The study's own analysis went as follows. Nucleated cell counts per sample were estimated from amplification of reference gene primers within the assay. To quantify the absolute abundance of each unique TCRbeta CDR3 rearrangement, sequence reads were collapsed and filtered. For each sample, productive Simpson clonality was calculated as the square root of Simpson's diversity index over productive rearrangements. What TCRdb holds here is the immuneACCESS table cut down to in-frame rearrangements. Part of the clones is not present; checked against another copy, under half of the missing clones reflect an unresolved V gene, and the others are unexplained. That table furnishes V, J and clone size, whereas the DNA furnished D and trimming. The sample table records about 150,000 clones; about 80% of these occur just once. The ten largest make up 9.5% to 13% of the sample.

The collaborating institutions used their own protocols to collect whole blood in K2EDTA tubes. For TCRbeta analysis, collaborator samples were shipped as frozen whole blood, as isolated PBMCs, or as DNA extracted from either sample type. With regard to this clone: It lacks a known antigen. The input lacks base qualities; no much larger clone sits a single base away.

Ends trimmed: V by 2 bases, J by 4 bases; bases unmatched to a gene: 3. The CDR3 numbers 14 residues from cysteine through phenylalanine. Only the CDR3 DNA stays, 42 bases, in frame from base 1. CDR1 and CDR2, per the germline V gene, are SGHDT and YYEEEE. The sequenced material came from peripheral blood. The chain links TRBV5-6 with TRBJ2-5; the junction holds 9 bases that match TRBD1. This receptor was obtained from a man between 65 and 80 years old with active or convalescent COVID-19. The nucleotides are TGTGCCAGCAGCTTCGGGACAGGGCGAGAGACCCAGTACTTC. Its translation is CASSFGTGRETQYF.